Listed below are T cell receptor beta chains from one sample, sequenced in a study of shared clonotypes between healthy human individuals. The protocol was immunoSEQ multiplex PCR, while the TCRdb copy is restricted to in-frame clones and leaves out a portion. Of more than 450,000 clones listed, less than 85% were seen once; the top ten hold over 10%. Sequenced input: PBMCs. All receptors come from a woman in her thirties or forties in good health. Some clones in this sample may be carry-over from other donors' samples. CDR3s include the opening cysteine and the closing phenylalanine or tryptophan. D genes are given only for firm matches. Not every row has a clone size; where given, it reads once, few, many or a size class.

J gene | V gene | D gene | clone size | CDR3 protein | CDR3 DNA
TRBJ2-2 | TRBV4-1 | TRBD2 | many | CASSLEAGDGLDTGELFF | TGCGCCAGCAGCCTAGAAGCGGGAGATGGGTTGGACACCGGGGAGCTGTTTTTT
TRBJ2-5 | TRBV29-1 | NA | NA | CSVGDNQETQYF | TGCAGCGTGGGGGACAACCAAGAGACCCAGTACTTC
TRBJ2-3 | TRBV29-1 | NA | NA | CSVREWTDTQYF | TGCAGCGTAAGGGAGTGGACAGATACGCAGTATTTT
TRBJ2-1 | TRBV10-2 | TRBD2 | NA | CASRDIGLAVGNEQFF | TGCGCCAGCAGAGACATTGGACTAGCAGTTGGGAATGAGCAGTTCTTC
TRBJ2-5 | TRBV7-9 | NA | NA | CASSLAGSGETQYF | TGTGCCAGCAGCTTAGCGGGGTCGGGGGAGACCCAGTACTTC
TRBJ2-1 | TRBV18 | TRBD2 | NA | CASSLSTSGQTYNEQFF | TGTGCCAGCTCACTCTCGACTAGCGGCCAAACCTACAATGAGCAGTTCTTC
TRBJ2-5 | TRBV5-1 | NA | NA | CASSPGSRAETQYF | TGCGCCAGCAGCCCTGGTTCCAGGGCTGAGACCCAGTACTTC
TRBJ1-2 | TRBV5-1 | TRBD1 | NA | CASSRDGAGGGGYTF | TGCGCCAGCAGCCGCGATGGGGCAGGGGGCGGTGGCTACACCTTC
TRBJ2-1 | TRBV10-2 | NA | NA | CASGHRSNEQFF | TGCGCCAGCGGACACCGTTCCAATGAGCAGTTCTTC
TRBJ1-4 | TRBV7-2 | TRBD1 | NA | CASSLIGDSYEKLFF | TGTGCCAGCAGCTTAATTGGGGACAGCTATGAAAAACTGTTTTTT
TRBJ1-5 | TRBV18 | NA | few | CASSPLQDSNQPQHF | TGTGCCAGCTCACCACTACAGGATAGCAATCAGCCCCAGCATTTT
TRBJ2-7 | TRBV5-1 | NA | NA | CASSSLTSSYEQYF | TGCGCCAGCAGCTCACTGACAAGCTCCTACGAGCAGTACTTC
TRBJ1-5 | TRBV7-2 | TRBD1 | NA | CASSSTLTGSQPQHF | TGTGCCAGCAGCTCCACCCTGACAGGGAGTCAGCCCCAGCATTTT
TRBJ1-1 | TRBV4-2 | NA | few | CASSQGRTANTEAFF | TGTGCCAGCAGCCAGGGACGGACGGCGAACACTGAAGCTTTCTTT
TRBJ2-7 | TRBV4-1 | TRBD2 | NA | CASSQGASGGFYEQYF | TGCGCCAGCAGCCAAGGGGCTTCGGGAGGTTTCTACGAGCAGTACTTC
TRBJ2-1 | TRBV6-1 | TRBD2 | NA | CASSDELAGGSEQFF | TGTGCCAGCAGTGATGAACTAGCGGGAGGCAGTGAGCAGTTCTTC
TRBJ1-5 | TRBV7-2 | NA | NA | CASSLGLNQPQHF | TGTGCCAGCAGCTTAGGACTGAATCAGCCCCAGCATTTT
TRBJ1-1 | TRBV7-2 | NA | few | CASRIRSGPNTEAFF | TGTGCCAGCAGAATCCGTTCGGGTCCCAACACTGAAGCTTTCTTT
TRBJ2-3 | TRBV28 | TRBD2 | NA | CASSLNPSGITDTQYF | TGTGCCAGCAGTCTTAATCCCAGCGGGATCACAGATACGCAGTATTTT
TRBJ2-3 | TRBV15 | NA | NA | CATSSGLHRGTQYF | TGTGCCACCAGCAGCGGACTCCACCGGGGTACGCAGTATTTT
TRBJ2-1 | TRBV6-1 | NA | NA | CASSEGLRYEQFF | TGTGCCAGCAGTGAAGGTTTGCGGTATGAGCAGTTCTTC
TRBJ2-2 | TRBV10-3 | NA | once | CAISESERAYTGELFF | TGTGCCATCAGTGAGTCTGAGCGGGCGTACACCGGGGAGCTGTTTTTT
TRBJ2-2 | TRBV7-9 | TRBD1 | NA | CASSLKFRTGTGELFF | TGTGCCAGCAGCTTAAAGTTTCGGACAGGGACCGGGGAGCTGTTTTTT
TRBJ1-4 | TRBV29-1 | NA | NA | CSVGAPSATNEKLFF | TGCAGCGTTGGAGCCCCGAGTGCAACTAATGAAAAACTGTTTTTT
TRBJ1-2 | TRBV10-3 | NA | NA | CAISAGTTNYGYTF | TGTGCCATCAGTGCTGGGACAACTAACTATGGCTACACCTTC
TRBJ2-7 | TRBV5-4 | NA | many | CASSPYQTYEQYF | TGTGCCAGCAGCCCTTACCAAACCTACGAGCAGTACTTC
TRBJ1-2 | TRBV7-2 | NA | once | CASSSGSYGYTF | TGTGCCAGCAGCTCTGGTTCCTATGGCTACACCTTC
TRBJ2-5 | TRBV10-3 | NA | NA | CAISVPGRGQETQYF | TGTGCCATCAGTGTTCCGGGACGCGGACAAGAGACCCAGTACTTC
TRBJ2-1 | TRBV10-3 | TRBD1 | NA | CATGQGTNEQFF | TGTGCCACCGGACAGGGTACCAATGAGCAGTTCTTC
TRBJ1-5 | TRBV27 | NA | NA | CASRVEGSSNWPQHF | TGTGCCAGCCGGGTAGAGGGGTCATCAAATTGGCCCCAGCATTTT
TRBJ2-1 | TRBV28 | NA | NA | CASSGPGSVNEQFF | TGTGCCAGCAGTGGCCCGGGTAGCGTCAATGAGCAGTTCTTC
TRBJ2-2 | TRBV29-1 | TRBD1 | once | CSGIQGAHTGELFF | TGCAGCGGGATACAGGGGGCGCACACCGGGGAGCTGTTTTTT
TRBJ2-3 | TRBV7-3 | NA | NA | CASSSDGTSTDTQYF | TGTGCCAGCAGCTCTGATGGGACTAGCACAGATACGCAGTATTTT
TRBJ2-6 | TRBV15 | NA | NA | CATSDLTASGANVLTF | TGTGCCACCAGCGACCTTACAGCCTCTGGGGCCAACGTCCTGACTTTC
TRBJ2-7 | TRBV28 | NA | once | CASTTGSTAYEQYF | TGTGCCAGCACTACCGGCTCCACGGCCTACGAGCAGTACTTC
TRBJ1-4 | TRBV6-1 | NA | NA | CASSEPGDPTTNEKLFF | TGTGCCAGCAGTGAACCAGGGGATCCAACAACTAATGAAAAACTGTTTTTT